Shown below are 13 T cell receptor beta chains from a single sample sequenced in a study of CD8+CD57+ T cells in acquired aplastic anemia. TCR beta VDJ and CDR3 profiling used genomic DNA as template. Via MiXCR, TCRdb re-called the reads, giving one row per CDR3 protein. Among about 130,000 distinct CDR3 sequences listed, around 46% were seen once. The sequenced sample was sorted CD4+, CD8+, or CD8+CD57+ T cells (not recorded which) from PBMCs. The receptors here all came from a human donor in good health, serving as a control.

This clonotype was counted once. This chain connects TRBV5-1 to TRBJ1-1, with a tentative D call TRBD1 (5 bases). The CDR3 extends over 13 amino acids. Germline V gene data show CDR1 as SGHRS and CDR2 as YFSETQ. V shed 1 base and J shed 2 bases, with 6 bases lying between them. Written as DNA, the CDR3 is TGCGCCAGCAGCTTGTGGACAAACACTGAAGCTTTCTTT. Amino acids: CASSLWTNTEAFF.

The chain joins TRBV24-1 to TRBJ1-5; the D is unclear. The V and J ends lost 1 base and 3 bases respectively, with 6 bases between them. The CDR3 totals 14 residues. The germline V gene has CDR1 KGHDR and CDR2 SFDVKD. The CDR3 sequence is CATSDFGVNQPQHF. DNA for the CDR3: TGTGCCACCAGTGATTTTGGGGTCAATCAGCCCCAGCATTTT.

The chain employs TRBV24-1 and TRBJ2-5; TRBD1 is a possible D gene (6 bases). CDR1 is KGHDR and CDR2 is SFDVKD in the germline V gene. The V gene lost 5 bases and the J gene lost 2 bases, with 11 bases spanning the gap. This CDR3 spans 14 amino acids. The CDR3 loop is CATSAGTPQETQYF. In DNA, the CDR3 is TGTGCCACCAGTGCAGGGACACCACAAGAGACCCAGTACTTC.

The gene calls are TRBV2 and TRBJ1-6; D perhaps matches TRBD1 (5 bases). Trimming shortened V by 3 bases and J by 10 bases, and 13 bases separated the two germline ends. CDR1 and CDR2 (germline): SNHLY, FYNNEI. This CDR3 is 14 amino acids long. CDR3 bases: TGTGCCAGCAGTGATCCCAAGGGGAGCTCACCCCTCCACTTT. It translates to CASSDPKGSSPLHF.

This clonotype was seen a handful of times. The chain uses TRBV24-1 and TRBJ1-5; tentatively, D is TRBD1 (6 bases). CDR3 size: 14 residues. Per germline, CDR1 KGHDR and CDR2 SFDVKD. With 5 bases removed from V and 6 bases from J, the gap between germline ends came to 13 bases. The CDR3 reads CATSGNRVSQPQHF. In nucleotides, the CDR3 is TGTGCCACCAGTGGCAACAGGGTTAGTCAGCCCCAGCATTTT.

This clonotype has a count of ten or more. The chain joins TRBV7-2 to TRBJ2-5, with 7 bases matching TRBD2. The V gene's germline CDR1 is SGHTA and CDR2 FQGNSA. The CDR3 runs 15 residues. V gave up 5 bases and J gave up 4 bases; unmatched junction bases: 10. In DNA form, the CDR3 reads TGTGCCAGCAGCCACCAGTCTGGGGGGGGAGAGACCCAGTACTTC. Its translation is CASSHQSGGGETQYF.

The chain combines TRBV10-3 with TRBJ2-7; the match to TRBD1 covers 9 bases. The CDR3 totals 15 residues. The V gene end was trimmed by 3 bases and the J gene end by 3 bases; junction bases not matched to a gene: 6. Germline V gene lookup returns CDR1 ENHRY and CDR2 SYGVKD. CDR3 DNA: TGTGCCATCAGTGACCGGACAGGGGTTGGCTACGAGCAGTACTTC. As protein: CAISDRTGVGYEQYF.

Ten or more counts support this clonotype. V usage is TRBV11-3 and J usage is TRBJ1-4, with D unclear. Germline CDR1 reads SGHNT; CDR2 reads YENEEA. V was cut by 2 bases and J by 7 bases, with 11 bases left in between. CDR3 length equals 14 residues. CDR3 nucleotides: TGTGCCAGCAGCTTAATGCGGTTCTCTGAAAAACTGTTTTTT. Amino acids: CASSLMRFSEKLFF.

This clonotype was counted many times. The V call is TRBV12-3 or TRBV12-4, the J call TRBJ2-7; TRBD2 matches 13 bases. V lost 6 bases, J lost 9 bases, and 8 bases stayed unmatched. This CDR3 is 14 amino acids long. CDR3 loop: CASRITSGGVAQYF. The CDR3 nucleotides are TGTGCCAGCAGGATAACTAGCGGGGGGGTGGCGCAGTACTTC.

This clonotype was seen repeatedly, ten times or more. The chain links TRBV7-6 to TRBJ2-5; D not certain. From germline, CDR1 is SGHVS and CDR2 FNYEAQ. The CDR3 consists of 13 residues. V dropped 5 bases and J dropped 2 bases, with 9 bases sitting between them. The CDR3 reads CASSRAPQETQYF. The DNA for the CDR3 is TGTGCCAGCAGCCGGGCCCCTCAAGAGACCCAGTACTTC.

This chain connects TRBV12-5 to TRBJ1-3; 9 nucleotides agree with TRBD1. V shed 3 bases, J shed 5 bases, and the junction held 2 bases outside the gene matches. The CDR3 has 14 residues. The germline gives CDR1 LGHNT, CDR2 FRNRAP. CDR3 sequence reads: CASGLGTGRNTIYF. CDR3 bases: TGTGCTAGTGGTTTAGGGACAGGGAGAAACACCATATATTTT.

This clonotype was recorded once. The gene calls are TRBV6-5 and TRBJ2-5; 12 bases fit TRBD2. CDR1 and CDR2 (germline): MNHEY, SVGAGI. The CDR3 covers 15 residues. V was pared by 4 bases and J by 4 bases, with 4 bases of the junction left unmatched. CDR3 sequence reads: CASSLSSGGGETQYF. CDR3 bases: TGTGCCAGCAGTTTATCTAGCGGGGGGGGAGAGACCCAGTACTTC.

This clonotype showed up many times. J is TRBJ1-2 and V is TRBV7-9; 8 bases are a match to TRBD1. The CDR3 has 14 residues. The germline V gene encodes CDR1 SEHNR and CDR2 FQNEAQ (reference sequence). J lost 4 bases, V lost 5 bases, and 6 bases had no gene match. In DNA form, the CDR3 reads TGTGCCAGCAGCCCCAGGGGGCTCGGCTATGGCTACACCTTC. Translating it yields CASSPRGLGYGYTF.